A selection of T cell receptor beta chains follows, all from one sample in a study of T cell responses to AZD1222 COVID-19 vaccine. Produced via immunoSEQ multiplex PCR; TCRdb's table is partial and in-frame only. The top ten hold around 3% of the sample, which has some 140,000 clones, about nine tenths seen once. This sample comprised peripheral blood, obtained on day 0 of AZD1222 vaccination. The receptors come from an adult in good health. Each CDR3 is given with its conserved first and last residue.

length	V	J	CDR3
16	TRBV28	TRBJ1-2	CASSPPDGATNYGYTF
13	TRBV6-6	TRBJ2-3	CASSYYGTDTQYF
18	TRBV7-2	TRBJ2-6	CASRAPGAAHSGANVLTF
14	TRBV5-1	TRBJ2-7	CASSEGGAMNEQYF
15	TRBV11-2	TRBJ1-6	CASSRQGPDNSPLHF
12	TRBV7-9	TRBJ1-5	CASSFQGTAMHF
13	TRBV6-5	TRBJ2-7	CASINEGTYEQYF
15	TRBV5-4	TRBJ1-6	CASSLGAGRDSPLHF
15	TRBV15	TRBJ1-6	CATKTGTLNNSPLHF
14	TRBV6-5	TRBJ1-6	CASSWELYNSPLHF
17	TRBV5-6	TRBJ2-7	CASSLAPGSTPSYEQYF
15	TRBV9	TRBJ2-3	CASGSSVLTADTQYF
14	TRBV6-4	TRBJ1-1	CASSDSPGTTEAFF
15	TRBV5-1	TRBJ2-3	CASSRAGTNTDTQYF
15	TRBV15	TRBJ1-5	CATSRGETGNQPQHF
13	TRBV11-2	TRBJ1-5	CASSLDEAAPQHF
14	TRBV2	TRBJ2-7	CASSIGQGRYEQYF
14	TRBV5-5	TRBJ2-7	CASSLAPGDYEQYF
14	TRBV13	TRBJ2-7	CASSLGRRGSEQYF
15	TRBV29-1	TRBJ2-3	CSVVRWDRALDTQYF
13	TRBV7-2	TRBJ2-1	CASSLGPDAEQFF
12	TRBV9	TRBJ1-2	CASSVAGYGYTF
12	TRBV7-9	TRBJ2-7	CASSSQSDEQYF
14	TRBV3-1/TRBV3-2	TRBJ1-1	CASSPKSQNTEAFF
16	TRBV6-1	TRBJ1-5	CASSEAAGGNNQPQHF
11	TRBV20-1	TRBJ2-2	CSAQETGELFF
14	TRBV6-1	TRBJ1-3	CASSEVGGSNTIYF
16	TRBV5-4	TRBJ2-3	CASSPGGSGGLGTQYF
16	TRBV7-6	TRBJ1-3	CASSLVDRGSGNTIYF
14	TRBV14	TRBJ1-2	CASSQVQGAYGYTF
16	TRBV5-5	TRBJ1-3	CASSLGRESSGNTIYF
14	TRBV3-1/TRBV3-2	TRBJ2-2	CASSQFGNAGELFF
15	TRBV4-3	TRBJ2-4	CASSQDPGGENIQYF
14	TRBV6-5	TRBJ2-1	CASTQGQNYNEQFF
16	TRBV2	TRBJ2-3	CASKTSGLASTDTQYF
14	TRBV14	TRBJ1-2	CASSQDSLGYGYTF
15	TRBV7-9	TRBJ2-2	CASSFGQLNTGELFF
14	TRBV5-5	TRBJ1-6	CASSLGFDNSPLHF
15	TRBV4-2	TRBJ2-2	CASSQASGLGGELFF
15	TRBV7-6	TRBJ2-1	CASSTDRGSYNEQFF
14	TRBV28	TRBJ1-1	CASSLAGKNTEAFF
19	TRBV27	TRBJ1-2	CASSLSAPTTGVGPYGYTF
14	TRBV27	TRBJ2-7	CASKVGYGSYEQYF
15	TRBV9	TRBJ2-3	CASSLQGRSTDTQYF
13	TRBV7-2	TRBJ1-2	CASTLGGGYGYTF
14	TRBV10-1	TRBJ2-7	CASSENPGVYEQYF
15	TRBV5-1	TRBJ1-2	CASSLDGSLVYGYTF
13	TRBV3-1/TRBV3-2	TRBJ1-4	CASLGSTNEKLFF
14	TRBV25-1	TRBJ2-4	CASSETEAKNIQYF
13	TRBV28	TRBJ1-2	CASTAGQGFGYTF
13	TRBV19	TRBJ2-7	CASRRGTASEQYF
14	TRBV5-1	TRBJ1-4	CASSTGGAQEKLFF
13	TRBV12-3/TRBV12-4	TRBJ1-2	CASSLGQSYGYTF
19	TRBV2	TRBJ1-4	CASANYPGQRLTTNEKLFF
14	TRBV5-1	TRBJ1-3	CASSSGSSGNTIYF